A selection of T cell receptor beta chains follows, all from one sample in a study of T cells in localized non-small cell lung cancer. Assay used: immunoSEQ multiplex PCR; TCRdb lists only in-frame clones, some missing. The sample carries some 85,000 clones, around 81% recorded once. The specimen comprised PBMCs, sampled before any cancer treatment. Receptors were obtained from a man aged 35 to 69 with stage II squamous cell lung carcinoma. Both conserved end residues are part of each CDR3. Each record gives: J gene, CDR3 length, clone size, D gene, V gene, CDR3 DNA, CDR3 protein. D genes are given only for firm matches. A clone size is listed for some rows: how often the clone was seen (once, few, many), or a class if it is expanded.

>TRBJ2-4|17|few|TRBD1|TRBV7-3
TGTGCCAGCAGCTTAACGTCCCCGACAGGGAATGATGACATTCAGTACTTC
CASSLTSPTGNDDIQYF
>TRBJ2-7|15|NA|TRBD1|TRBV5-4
TGTGCCAGCAGCCTTCGACAGGGGCGATCCTACGAGCAGTACTTC
CASSLRQGRSYEQYF
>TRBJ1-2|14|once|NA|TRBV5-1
TGCGCCAGCAGCTTGGGACAGCCTAACTATGGCTACACCTTC
CASSLGQPNYGYTF
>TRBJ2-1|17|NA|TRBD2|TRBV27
TGTGCCAGCAGTTCCCCGGGACTAGCGGGTCCTTACAATGAGCAGTTCTTC
CASSSPGLAGPYNEQFF
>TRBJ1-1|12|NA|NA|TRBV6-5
TGTGCCAGCGTTGGGCCAAACACTGAAGCTTTCTTT
CASVGPNTEAFF
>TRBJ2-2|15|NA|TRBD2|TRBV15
TGTGCCACCCGGACTAGCGGGATTAACACCGGGGAGCTGTTTTTT
CATRTSGINTGELFF
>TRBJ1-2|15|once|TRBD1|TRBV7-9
TGTGCCAGCAGTTCTAAGCCGGGGACAGGGGGGTTTTACACCTTC
CASSSKPGTGGFYTF
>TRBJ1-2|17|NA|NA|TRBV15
TGTGCCACCAGCAGCCTCGTGGGGGAAGTTAATTGGCATGGCTACACCTTC
CATSSLVGEVNWHGYTF
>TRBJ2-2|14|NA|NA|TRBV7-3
TGTGCCAGCAGCCCCCAGAGCCAAACCGGGGAGCTGTTTTTT
CASSPQSQTGELFF
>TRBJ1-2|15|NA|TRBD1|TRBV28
TGTGCCAGCAGTACCCATGGGACAGGGAGGGATGGCTACACCTTC
CASSTHGTGRDGYTF
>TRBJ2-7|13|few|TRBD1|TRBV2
TGTGCCAGCACACCAGGGGGTCTCGAGGAGCAGTACTTC
CASTPGGLEEQYF
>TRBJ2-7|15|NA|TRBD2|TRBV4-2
TGTGCCAGCAGCCAAGACCCGGGAGGGGGGCGAGAGCAGTACTTC
CASSQDPGGGREQYF
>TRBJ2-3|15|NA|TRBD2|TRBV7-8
TGTGCCACCCAACCGGGACTAGTATCGACAGATACGCAGTATTTT
CATQPGLVSTDTQYF
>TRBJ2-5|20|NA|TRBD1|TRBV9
TGTGCCAGCAGCGAGCCTAGCACAGGGGGTCCAACCCAGTACCGAGAGACCCAGTACTTC
CASSEPSTGGPTQYRETQYF
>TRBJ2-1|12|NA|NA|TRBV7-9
TGTGCCAGCAGCCCCGAAAGAGATGAGCAGTTCTTC
CASSPERDEQFF
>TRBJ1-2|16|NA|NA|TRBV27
TGTGCCAGCAGTACCCTCACGCAAGGGGTAAACTATGGCTACACCTTC
CASSTLTQGVNYGYTF
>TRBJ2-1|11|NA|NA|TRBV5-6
TGTGCCAGCAGCTTGTTTTCCTCGCGGTTCTTC
CASSLFSSRFF
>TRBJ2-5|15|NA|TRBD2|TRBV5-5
TGTGCCAGCAGCTTGGGTCTAGCGGTCCCGGGGACCCAGTACTTC
CASSLGLAVPGTQYF
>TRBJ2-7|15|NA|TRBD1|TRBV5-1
TGCGCCAGCAGCGCGGGGACAGGGGTCATGTACGAGCAGTACTTC
CASSAGTGVMYEQYF
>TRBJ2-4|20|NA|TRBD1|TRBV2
TGTGCCAGCAGTGAAGCGCTTGGGACAGGGGGCAAACTAGCCAAAAACATTCAGTACTTC
CASSEALGTGGKLAKNIQYF
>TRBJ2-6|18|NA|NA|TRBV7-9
TGTGCCAGCAGCTTCGGCGGGACCAGGGCGTATGGGGCCAACGTCCTGACTTTC
CASSFGGTRAYGANVLTF
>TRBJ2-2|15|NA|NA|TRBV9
TGTGCCAGCAGCGTAGAGGTCGGTTGGCCCGGGGAGCTGTTTTTT
CASSVEVGWPGELFF
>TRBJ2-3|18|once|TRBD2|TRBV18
TGTGCCAGCTCACCACGAGCGGGAGGATCCCTCGGGGCAGATACGCAGTATTTT
CASSPRAGGSLGADTQYF
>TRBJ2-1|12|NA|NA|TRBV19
TGTGCCAGTAGAAGCGGTTACAATGAGCAGTTCTTC
CASRSGYNEQFF
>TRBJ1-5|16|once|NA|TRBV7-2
TGTGCCAGCAGCAGCTCTGGGGGGATAAGCAATCAGCCCCAGCATTTT
CASSSSGGISNQPQHF
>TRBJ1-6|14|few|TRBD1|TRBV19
TGTGCCAGTAGCCCGACAGGGGATAATTCACCCCTCCACTTT
CASSPTGDNSPLHF
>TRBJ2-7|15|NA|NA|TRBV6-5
TGTGCCAGCAGTTACTCAAGGACGGGGGCCTACGAGCAGTACTTC
CASSYSRTGAYEQYF
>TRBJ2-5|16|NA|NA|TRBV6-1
TGTGCCAGCAGTGAAGGCGTTTCGGGCCAGAGAGAGACCCAGTACTTC
CASSEGVSGQRETQYF
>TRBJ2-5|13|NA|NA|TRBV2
TGTGCCAGCAGCCCGGGGGTCCAAGAGACCCAGTACTTC
CASSPGVQETQYF
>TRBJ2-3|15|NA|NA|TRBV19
TGTGCCAGTAGTACCTTGATGACTACCACAGATACGCAGTATTTT
CASSTLMTTTDTQYF
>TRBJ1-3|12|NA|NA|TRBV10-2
TGCGCCAGCAGCGGCTCTGGAAACACCATATATTTT
CASSGSGNTIYF